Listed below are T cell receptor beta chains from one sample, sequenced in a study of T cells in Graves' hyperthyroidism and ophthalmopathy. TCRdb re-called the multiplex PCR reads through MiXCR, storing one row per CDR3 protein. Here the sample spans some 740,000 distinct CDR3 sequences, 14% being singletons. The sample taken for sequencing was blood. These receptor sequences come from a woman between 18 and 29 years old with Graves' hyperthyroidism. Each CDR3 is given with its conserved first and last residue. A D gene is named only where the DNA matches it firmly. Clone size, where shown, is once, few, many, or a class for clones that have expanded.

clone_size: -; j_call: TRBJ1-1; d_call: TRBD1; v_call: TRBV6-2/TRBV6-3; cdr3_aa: CASSYSKRQGRTEAFF; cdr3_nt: TGTGCCAGCAGTTACTCTAAACGACAGGGCCGGACTGAAGCTTTCTTT
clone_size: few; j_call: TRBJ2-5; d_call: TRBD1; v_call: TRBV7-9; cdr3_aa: CASSSATGGAETQYF; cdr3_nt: TGTGCCAGCAGCTCCGCAACAGGGGGCGCGGAGACCCAGTACTTC
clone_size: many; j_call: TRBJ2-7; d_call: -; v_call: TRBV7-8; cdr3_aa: CASSLDPVQEQYF; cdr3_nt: TGTGCCAGCAGCTTAGATCCTGTCCAAGAGCAGTACTTC
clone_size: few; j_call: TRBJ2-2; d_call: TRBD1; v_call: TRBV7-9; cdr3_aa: CAGTGDGTGELFF; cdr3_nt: TGTGCCGGAACAGGGGACGGCACCGGGGAGCTGTTTTTT
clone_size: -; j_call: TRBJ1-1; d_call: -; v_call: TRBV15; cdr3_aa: CATRRALNTEAFF; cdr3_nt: TGTGCCACCCGGAGGGCACTGAACACTGAAGCTTTCTTT
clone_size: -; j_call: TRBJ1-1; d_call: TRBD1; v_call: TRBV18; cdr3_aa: CASSRAGTGNTEAFF; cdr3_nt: TGTGCCAGCTCACGAGCCGGGACAGGGAACACTGAAGCTTTCTTT
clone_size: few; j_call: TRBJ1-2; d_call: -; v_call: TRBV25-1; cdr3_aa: CASSDRRRYGYTF; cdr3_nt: TGTGCCAGCAGTGACCGCAGGAGATATGGCTACACCTTC
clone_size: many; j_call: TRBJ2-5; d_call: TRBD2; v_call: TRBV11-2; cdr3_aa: CASSLEASGRRTQYF; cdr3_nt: TGTGCCAGCAGCTTAGAAGCTAGCGGGAGGAGGACCCAGTACTTC
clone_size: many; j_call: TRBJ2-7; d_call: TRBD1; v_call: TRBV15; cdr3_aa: CATSRDKGQAWEQYF; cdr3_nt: TGTGCCACCAGCAGAGATAAGGGACAGGCGTGGGAGCAGTACTTC
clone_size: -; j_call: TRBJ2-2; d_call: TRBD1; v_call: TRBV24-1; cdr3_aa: CATSPGQGHTGELFF; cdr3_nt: TGTGCCACCAGTCCTGGACAGGGTCATACCGGGGAGCTGTTTTTT
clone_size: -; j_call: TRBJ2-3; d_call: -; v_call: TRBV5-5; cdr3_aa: CASSVGPEGTPDTQYF; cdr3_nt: TGTGCCAGCAGCGTGGGGCCGGAGGGAACGCCAGATACGCAGTATTTT
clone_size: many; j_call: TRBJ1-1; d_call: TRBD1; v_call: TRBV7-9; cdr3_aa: CASSLTGVATEAFF; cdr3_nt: TGTGCCAGCAGCTTAACAGGGGTAGCGACTGAAGCTTTCTTT
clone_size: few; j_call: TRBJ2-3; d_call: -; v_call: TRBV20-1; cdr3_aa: CSARPFTQYF; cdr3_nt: TGCAGTGCTAGACCTTTTACGCAGTATTTT
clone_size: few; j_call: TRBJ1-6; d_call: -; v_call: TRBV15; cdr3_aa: CATSRVYNDSPLHF; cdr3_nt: TGTGCCACCAGCAGAGTCTATAATGATTCACCCCTCCACTTT
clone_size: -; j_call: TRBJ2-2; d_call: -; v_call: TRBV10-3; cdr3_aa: CAISESGGVTGELFF; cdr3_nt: TGTGCCATCAGTGAGTCCGGGGGAGTCACCGGGGAGCTGTTTTTT